The T cell receptor beta chain under discussion was sequenced for a study of T cell responses to AZD1222 COVID-19 vaccine. Trimming shortened V by 3 bases and J by 6 bases, and 14 bases separated the two germline ends. Germline V CDR1 and CDR2: MDHEN, SYDVKM. This CDR3 has 14 residues. Clones were sequenced by immunoSEQ multiplex PCR, and TCRdb holds only the in-frame ones, with some missing. The sample consists of 140,000 to 150,000 clones, approximately 90% of them appearing once. This sequence was found in an adult who received the AZD1222 COVID-19 vaccine. Here the sequenced sample was peripheral blood, taken 28 days after the second AZD1222 dose. The chain combines TRBV28 with TRBJ1-2; D gene unclear. CDR3 loop: CASSFLRFADGYTF. CDR3 sequence (DNA): TGTGCCAGCAGTTTTCTGAGGTTCGCGGATGGCTACACCTTC.